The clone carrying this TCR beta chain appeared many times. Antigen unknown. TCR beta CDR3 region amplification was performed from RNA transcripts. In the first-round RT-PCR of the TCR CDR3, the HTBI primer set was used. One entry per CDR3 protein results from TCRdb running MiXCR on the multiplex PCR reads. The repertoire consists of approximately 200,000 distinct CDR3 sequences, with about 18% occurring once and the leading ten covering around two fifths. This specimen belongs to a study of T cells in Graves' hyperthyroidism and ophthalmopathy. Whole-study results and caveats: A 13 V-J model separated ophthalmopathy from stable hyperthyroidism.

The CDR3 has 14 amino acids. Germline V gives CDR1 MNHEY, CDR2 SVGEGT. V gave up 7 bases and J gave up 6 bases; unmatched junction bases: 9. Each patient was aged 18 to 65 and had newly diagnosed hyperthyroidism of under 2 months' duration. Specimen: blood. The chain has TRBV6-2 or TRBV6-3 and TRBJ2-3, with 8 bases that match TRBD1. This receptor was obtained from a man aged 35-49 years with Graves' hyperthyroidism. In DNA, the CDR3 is TGTGCCAGCAATCTTGGGGGACAGGCGGATACGCAGTATTTT. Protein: CASNLGGQADTQYF.